Each of the 11 T cell receptor beta chains below was sequenced from the same sample in a study of Graves' ophthalmopathy and Graves' hyperthyroidism. Amplification of the TCR beta CDR3 regions used RNA transcripts (as template). Investigators did first-round RT-PCR with HTBI primers, then second-round multiplex PCR. TCRdb re-derived calls from the multiplex PCR reads in MiXCR, one entry per CDR3 protein. The sample has over 650,000 distinct CDR3 sequences; roughly 39% are singletons. The source material was peripheral blood. The receptor source for this set is an adult man with Graves' ophthalmopathy.

The table lists this clonotype with many counts. In DNA form, the CDR3 reads TGTGCCAGCAGCTACCCGTTCCAGACAGAGACCCAGTACTTC. This translates into CASSYPFQTETQYF. The V call is TRBV11-1, the J call TRBJ2-5; D not certain. The germline V and J ends were trimmed by 4 bases and 4 bases, with 13 bases remaining between them. The germline V gene has CDR1 SGHAT and CDR2 FQDESV (reference sequence). The CDR3 runs 14 residues.

This clonotype was counted ten times or more. The DNA for the CDR3 is TGCAGTGCCGGGGGCTCAGGTGTGAACACTGAAGCTTTCTTT. Translation gives CSAGGSGVNTEAFF. This rearrangement joins TRBV20-1 to TRBJ1-1; maybe TRBD1 (6 bases). Per the germline V gene, CDR1 is DFQATT and CDR2 is SNEGSKA (reference sequence). The CDR3 length is 14 residues. V lost 6 bases and J 0 bases, leaving 14 bases between the germline ends.

For this clonotype: This may be a read error, as it is one base from a much larger clone. The chain joins TRBV9 to TRBJ1-5; D is undetermined. Per the germline V gene, CDR1 is SGDLS and CDR2 is YYNGEE. This CDR3 comprises 15 residues. CDR3 coding DNA: TGTGCCGGCAGCGTAGGGTCCTTTAGCAATCAGCCCCAGCATTTT. This codes for CAGSVGSFSNQPQHF.

This chain links TRBV7-3 with TRBJ2-5; D is possibly TRBD2 (5 bases). The CDR3 runs to 16 residues. Germline V gives CDR1 SGHTA, CDR2 FQGTGA. V was cut by 8 bases and J by 2 bases, with 21 bases left in between. The CDR3 DNA sequence: TGTGCCAGCTCACCACGCAGCGGAGTGGGGCAAGAGACCCAGTACTTC. Translated: CASSPRSGVGQETQYF.

The V and J genes are TRBV6-6 and TRBJ1-3; D is uncertain. V was trimmed by 0 bases and J by 0 bases, leaving 15 bases between them. The length of the CDR3 is 18 residues. From germline, CDR1 is MNHNY and CDR2 SVGAGI (reference sequence). The CDR3 region has the DNA TGTGCCAGCAGTTACTCGGAAAGACGGCTCTTCTCTGGAAACACCATATATTTT. It yields the protein CASSYSERRLFSGNTIYF.

Turning to this clonotype: Because the CDR3 is missing its conserved closing phenylalanine or tryptophan, this is likely a read error. The chain carries TRBV5-1 and TRBJ1-1, with 7 bases identical to TRBD1. The germline gives CDR1 SGHRS, CDR2 YFSETQ. The CDR3 covers 13 residues. V lost 1 base, J lost 4 bases, and 1 base stayed unmatched. The CDR3, as DNA: TGCGCCAGCAGCTTGAGACAGGGCACTGAAGCTTTCTGT. This encodes CASSLRQGTEAFC.

This clonotype was observed at least ten times. This rearrangement joins TRBV11-2 to TRBJ1-6; a possible D gene is TRBD1 (5 bases). CDR1 and CDR2 from the germline V gene are SGHAT and FQNNGV. Trimming took off 4 bases at V and 8 bases at J, with 9 bases between the two ends. The CDR3 is made up of 13 amino acids. CDR3 loop: CASSSPGDSPLHF. As DNA, the CDR3 is TGTGCCAGCAGCTCCCCGGGGGATTCACCCCTCCACTTT.

The chain recombines TRBV7-9 with TRBJ1-1, with a weak D call TRBD1 (6 bases). Germline loops: CDR1 SEHNR, CDR2 FQNEAQ (reference sequence). The CDR3 has 16 residues. With 5 bases removed from V and 3 bases from J, the gap between germline ends came to 19 bases. The CDR3 is CASSPLRGPYDTEAFF. CDR3 nucleotide sequence: TGTGCCAGCAGCCCGCTTCGGGGGCCTTACGACACTGAAGCTTTCTTT.

In regard to this clonotype: Given a much more abundant clone one base away, this may be a read error. This is likely a read error, given that the CDR3 carries no conserved phenylalanine or tryptophan at its end. This chain uses TRBV6-6 with TRBJ1-5; D unclear. There are 11 residues in the CDR3. Germline V gene sequence: CDR1 MNHNY, CDR2 SVGAGI (reference sequence). V was clipped by 4 bases and J by 8 bases, with 6 bases between them. CDR3 protein: CASSSGEPQHL. The CDR3 DNA reads as TGTGCCAGCAGTTCAGGTGAGCCCCAGCATCTT.

The CDR3 region is CASKASGSSYEQYF. CDR3 bases: TGTGCCAGCAAAGCTAGCGGGAGCTCCTACGAGCAGTACTTC. The chain employs TRBV27 and TRBJ2-7; 10 bases align to TRBD2. V lost 7 bases and J lost 0; bases outside the gene matches: 3. CDR1 and CDR2 (germline): MNHEY, SMNVEV (reference sequence). This CDR3 has 14 residues.

The chain joins TRBV29-1 to TRBJ1-2; no clear D. V lost 7 bases and J lost 12, with 21 bases in between. Germline-derived CDR1 and CDR2 are SQVTM and ANQGSEA. The CDR3 runs to 12 residues. The CDR3 DNA reads as TGCAGCGCCTGCACAGCAGTCTCTGGAAACACCTTC. It is translated as CSACTAVSGNTF.